A single sample gave rise to the 20 T cell receptor beta chains below, sequenced in a study of T cells in Graves' hyperthyroidism and ophthalmopathy. Regions amplified from RNA transcripts were the TCR beta CDR3 regions. When the TCR CDR3 underwent first-round RT-PCR, the HTBI primer set was used. TCRdb re-derived calls from the multiplex PCR reads in MiXCR, one entry per CDR3 protein. The data contain 350,000 to 400,000 distinct CDR3 sequences, about 15% of them singletons. The sequenced sample was blood. The receptor source for this set is a woman between 55 and 75 years old with Graves' hyperthyroidism.

There are many counts of this clonotype. The rearrangement joins TRBV29-1 to TRBJ1-2; D is perhaps TRBD1 (6 bases). CDR1 and CDR2 from the germline V gene are SQVTM and ANQGSEA. Trimming left V 6 bases short and J 3 bases short, with 11 bases between. The CDR3 spans 12 residues. The CDR3 DNA sequence: TGCAGCGTGGGGGAGGGGGACTATGGCTACACCTTC. It translates to CSVGEGDYGYTF.

The J gene is TRBJ2-1, the V gene TRBV27; 15 bases line up with TRBD2. The CDR3 consists of 16 residues. J gave up 9 bases and V 5 bases, and 8 bases lay outside the gene matches. Germline V gene data show CDR1 as MNHEY and CDR2 as SMNVEV (reference sequence). The CDR3 nucleotides read TGTGCCAGCAGTATAGGACTAGCGGGAGGGCCGGTTGAGCAGTTCTTC. It translates to CASSIGLAGGPVEQFF.

This clonotype appeared a few times. V gene TRBV3-1 combines with J gene TRBJ1-6; no clear D. This CDR3 comprises 16 residues. In germline, CDR1 is LGHDT, CDR2 YNNKEL (reference sequence). V lost 4 bases, J lost 4 bases, and 14 bases lay in between. The CDR3 sequence: CASSPTGTAYNSPLHF. The CDR3 DNA reads as TGTGCCAGCAGCCCAACCGGCACGGCTTATAATTCACCCCTCCACTTT.

This clonotype was seen many times. V usage is TRBV7-3 and J usage is TRBJ2-5; no clear D. This CDR3 is 13 amino acids long. V lost 5 bases and J lost 5, with 12 bases in between. CDR1 and CDR2 (germline): SGHTA, FQGTGA. The CDR3 reads CASSQRALETQYF. Written as DNA, the CDR3 is TGTGCCAGCAGCCAACGGGCTTTGGAGACCCAGTACTTC.

This clonotype came up many times. The chain carries TRBV11-2 and TRBJ2-7; D may be TRBD1 (5 bases). Trimming shortened V by 4 bases and J by 7 bases, and 17 bases separated the two germline ends. The CDR3 has 14 residues. CDR1 is SGHAT, CDR2 FQNNGV, per germline. CDR3 region: CASSSTGVLGEQYF. CDR3 coding DNA: TGTGCCAGCAGCTCAACAGGTGTCCTTGGGGAGCAGTACTTC.

This clonotype has at least ten counts. The chain joins TRBV9 to TRBJ2-1; weak D call: TRBD2 (5 bases). Germline V gives CDR1 SGDLS, CDR2 YYNGEE. Trimming took 0 bases from V and 5 from J, leaving 6 bases between them. This CDR3 has 13 residues. CDR3 sequence: CASSVERHNEQFF. The CDR3 region has the DNA TGTGCCAGCAGCGTAGAGCGGCACAATGAGCAGTTCTTC.

There are a few counts of this clonotype. This may be a read error, as it is one base from a much larger clone. This chain connects TRBV24-1 to TRBJ2-1; 12 nucleotides match TRBD2. J lost 7 bases, V lost 6 bases, and 6 bases had no gene match. Germline V gene lookup returns CDR1 KGHDR and CDR2 SFDVKD. The CDR3 length is 15 residues. The CDR3 region has the DNA TGTGCCACCAGTCCGACTAGCGGGAGAGGTAATGAGCAGTTCTTC. This gives the protein CATSPTSGRGNEQFF.

This clonotype was detected ten times or more. V and J are TRBV12-5 and TRBJ2-1, with 10 bases lining up with TRBD2. CDR3 size: 16 residues. After removal of 5 bases from V and 6 bases from J, the junction contained 10 bases not matched to a gene. Germline loops: CDR1 LGHNT, CDR2 FRNRAP. DNA for the CDR3: TGTGCTAGTGGTCCGGATTCAGCGGGAGGGGCCAATGAGCAGTTCTTC. The encoded protein is CASGPDSAGGANEQFF.

This chain links TRBV7-3 with TRBJ2-2; maybe TRBD2 (5 bases). V gave up 5 bases and J gave up 4 bases, with 20 bases separating them. CDR1 and CDR2 from the germline V gene are SGHTA and FQGTGA. This CDR3 spans 17 amino acids. The CDR3 loop is CASSPSSGLSITGELFF. The CDR3 DNA reads as TGTGCCAGCAGCCCCTCCAGCGGACTGTCGATCACCGGGGAGCTGTTTTTT.

This clonotype appeared many times. The gene calls are TRBV18 and TRBJ2-4; 8 bases match TRBD1. The germline gives CDR1 KGHSH, CDR2 LQKENI. This CDR3 has 14 residues. With 5 bases clipped from V and 6 bases from J, the junction kept 6 bases outside the gene matches. The DNA for the CDR3 is TGTGCCAGCTCAACCGGGACAGGAGGAAACATTCAGTACTTC. It yields the protein CASSTGTGGNIQYF. The variable domain in full, completed from reference TRBV18 and TRBJ2-4, reads NAGVMQNPRHLVRRRGQEARLRCSPMKGHSHVYWYRQLPEEGLKFMVYLQKENIIDESGMPKERFSAEFPKEGPSILRIQQVVRGDSAAYFCASSTGTGGNIQYFGAGTRLSVL.

This clonotype was detected many times. V is TRBV20-1 and J is TRBJ2-1; 7 positions agree with TRBD2. After removal of 0 bases from V and 6 bases from J, the junction contained 14 bases not matched to a gene. The germline gives CDR1 DFQATT, CDR2 SNEGSKA (reference sequence). The CDR3 length is 17 residues. The CDR3 here is CSARDLPRAGRVNEQFF. The CDR3 nucleotides read TGCAGTGCTAGAGATCTGCCCCGGGCGGGGAGGGTCAATGAGCAGTTCTTC.

The chain has TRBV20-1 and TRBJ2-5; 13 bases fit TRBD2. The CDR3 contains 16 residues. The ends lost 6 bases at V and 5 bases at J; junction bases unmatched: 12. The germline gives CDR1 DFQATT, CDR2 SNEGSKA (reference sequence). In DNA form, the CDR3 reads TGCAGTGCGGCCGGGACTAGCGGGACCAAACGGGAGACCCAGTACTTC. The encoded protein is CSAAGTSGTKRETQYF.

In this sample, this clonotype turned up a few times. The chain combines TRBV13 with TRBJ2-7; no clear D. The CDR3 totals 14 residues. V was clipped by 1 base and J by 2 bases, with 9 bases between them. CDR1 PRHDT and CDR2 FYEKMQ come from the germline V gene (reference sequence). The CDR3 here is CASSLVYRPYEQYF. CDR3 bases: TGTGCCAGCAGCTTAGTATACAGACCCTACGAGCAGTACTTC. The entire variable domain, with the rest obtained from reference TRBV13 and TRBJ2-7, is as follows: AAGVIQSPRHLIKEKRETATLKCYPIPRHDTVYWYQQGPGQDPQFLISFYEKMQSDKGSIPDRFSAQQFSDYHSELNMSSLELGDSALYFCASSLVYRPYEQYFGPGTRLTVT.

The chain joins TRBV2 to TRBJ2-5, with D unclear. Trimming took 8 bases from V and 5 from J, leaving 18 bases between them. Germline values: CDR1 SNHLY, CDR2 FYNNEI. This CDR3 comprises 14 residues. The DNA of the CDR3 is TGTGCCAGCGGACCCACCGGCTCCTTTGAGACCCAGTACTTC. Its protein is CASGPTGSFETQYF.

Here the CDR3 reads CASRRERVGRGRGELFF. The CDR3 DNA reads as TGTGCCAGTAGGAGGGAAAGGGTGGGAAGGGGACGCGGGGAGCTGTTTTTT. This sequence joins TRBV19 and TRBJ2-2; either TRBD1 or TRBD2 may supply D (5 bases each). The CDR3 sequence is 17 residues long. Trimming stripped 6 bases from V and 7 bases from J, with 24 bases between. The germline CDR1 and CDR2 sequences are LNHDA and SQIVND (reference sequence).

This clonotype was observed many times. V is TRBV20-1 and J is TRBJ2-5, with D tentatively TRBD1 or TRBD2 (7 bases each). V shed 2 bases and J shed 4 bases, with 11 bases lying between them. The CDR3 has 13 amino acids. Germline CDR1 is DFQATT and CDR2 is SNEGSKA (reference sequence). The CDR3 loop reads CSARQGGRETQYF. The CDR3, as DNA: TGCAGTGCTAGACAGGGGGGGAGAGAGACCCAGTACTTC.

This rearrangement joins TRBV3-1 to TRBJ2-7; 8 positions agree with TRBD2. The CDR3 is 15 residues long. The V segment lost 4 bases and the J segment 4 bases; nucleotides outside the gene matches: 9. CDR1 is LGHDT, CDR2 YNNKEL, per germline (reference sequence). CDR3 sequence (DNA): TGTGCCAGCAGCCTGCGGACTAGCAGGAGTTACGAGCAGTACTTC. This translates into CASSLRTSRSYEQYF.

The chain couples TRBV20-1 to TRBJ2-5; the match to TRBD2 covers 14 bases. This CDR3 comprises 16 residues. Germline V lookup: CDR1 DFQATT, CDR2 SNEGSKA (reference sequence). J was trimmed by 4 bases and V by 3 bases; bases with no gene match: 7. The CDR3 coding sequence is TGCAGTGCTAGCCACGGACTAGCGGGAGGTGGAGAGACCCAGTACTTC. As protein: CSASHGLAGGGETQYF.

This clonotype was counted ten times or more. The genes are TRBV29-1 and TRBJ2-3; no clear D. The CDR3 totals 13 residues. Trimming left V 8 bases short and J 5 bases short, with 17 bases between. Germline CDR1 SQVTM, CDR2 ANQGSEA. The CDR3: CSLKLDNRDTQYF. DNA for the CDR3: TGCAGCCTGAAGCTAGACAACCGAGATACGCAGTATTTT.

V gene TRBV6-2 or TRBV6-3 combines with J gene TRBJ1-2; 10 nucleotides line up with TRBD1. J was trimmed by 8 bases and V by 6 bases; bases with no gene match: 9. Germline V CDR1 and CDR2: MNHEY, SVGEGT. This CDR3 is built from 14 residues. The CDR3 region is CASRKRTGGGGYTF. The CDR3 DNA is TGTGCCAGCAGAAAACGGACAGGGGGGGGCGGCTACACCTTC.